What follows are 31 T cell receptor beta chains derived from one specimen sequenced in a study of T cell responses to AZD1222 COVID-19 vaccine. Profiled with immunoSEQ multiplex PCR; TCRdb holds only in-frame clones, not every one. The profile covers more than 100,000 clones, with more than 80% appearing a single time and about 3.1% taken by the ten largest. The sequenced sample was peripheral blood, obtained on day 0 of AZD1222 vaccination. Every receptor here comes from an adult in good health.

The chain couples TRBV7-9 to TRBJ2-7, with TRBD2 matching over 7 bases. The CDR3 is made up of 15 amino acids. J gave up 4 bases and V 5 bases, and 11 bases lay outside the gene matches. Germline V gives CDR1 SEHNR, CDR2 FQNEAQ (reference sequence). CDR3 loop: CASSVTGLEVYEQYF. The CDR3 region has the DNA TGTGCCAGCAGCGTGACTGGACTAGAGGTTTACGAGCAGTACTTC.

The CDR3 reads CASSTSGRGTDTQYF. DNA of the CDR3: TGTGCCAGCAGCACTAGCGGGAGAGGCACAGATACGCAGTATTTT. The gene calls are TRBV6-5 and TRBJ2-3; 11 nucleotides line up with TRBD2. V was pared by 6 bases and J by 1 base, with 3 bases of the junction left unmatched. The CDR3 has 15 residues. Germline CDR1 MNHEY, CDR2 SVGAGI.

The chain recombines TRBV6-2 or TRBV6-3 with TRBJ2-7; 10 positions match TRBD2. The V and J ends lost 0 bases and 0 bases, in that order; junction bases with no gene match: 2. CDR3 length equals 16 residues. Germline-derived CDR1 and CDR2 are MNHEY and SVGEGT. CDR3 sequence (DNA): TGTGCCAGCAGTTACTCAACTAGCGGGGCCTCCTACGAGCAGTACTTC. Translating gives CASSYSTSGASYEQYF.

V gene TRBV30 combines with J gene TRBJ1-4; unclear D gene. The V gene's germline CDR1 is GTSNPN and CDR2 SVGIG (reference sequence). Trimming cost V 4 bases and J 8 bases, with 8 bases left between them. The CDR3 length is 11 residues. The CDR3 DNA follows: TGTGCCTGGACGATGGGGGAAAAACTGTTTTTT. Encoded protein: CAWTMGEKLFF.

This rearrangement joins TRBV29-1 to TRBJ2-1; TRBD2 might be the D (6 bases). CDR3 length equals 15 residues. Between the trimmed V and J ends, which lost 6 bases and 0 bases, there was a span of 15 bases. From germline, CDR1 is SQVTM and CDR2 ANQGSEA. CDR3 amino acids: CSVAGRLSSYNEQFF. The CDR3 DNA is TGCAGCGTCGCGGGACGCCTGAGCTCCTACAATGAGCAGTTCTTC.

This chain links TRBV19 with TRBJ2-3, with D tentatively TRBD2 (6 bases). Trimming removed 5 bases from V and 0 bases from J, with 15 bases in between. This CDR3 contains 16 residues. Germline V CDR1 and CDR2: LNHDA, SQIVND (reference sequence). This CDR3 is CASSPHGGTSTDTQYF. The CDR3 DNA reads TGTGCCAGTAGTCCCCACGGTGGGACTAGCACAGATACGCAGTATTTT. The full variable domain, its missing parts supplied by reference TRBV19 and TRBJ2-3, is DGGITQSPKYLFRKEGQNVTLSCEQNLNHDAMYWYRQDPGQGLRLIYYSQIVNDFQKGDIAEGYSVSREKKESFPLTVTSAQKNPTAFYLCASSPHGGTSTDTQYFGPGTRLTVL.

The sample holds one count of this clone. The chain combines TRBV2 with TRBJ2-5; 9 bases are a match to TRBD1. The germline CDR1 and CDR2 sequences are SNHLY and FYNNEI. The CDR3 is 14 residues long. The V segment lost 6 bases and the J segment 4 bases; nucleotides outside the gene matches: 6. The chain's CDR3 is CASRSTGGAETQYF. The CDR3 DNA sequence: TGTGCCAGCAGGTCTACAGGGGGCGCAGAGACCCAGTACTTC.

The V call is TRBV11-2, the J call TRBJ2-1; the D gene is possibly TRBD1 (6 bases). Trimming pared 5 bases from V and 0 bases from J, leaving 14 bases between. CDR1 is SGHAT and CDR2 is FQNNGV in the germline V gene. CDR3 length: 16 residues. In DNA, the CDR3 is TGTGCCAGCAGCCTTAGGGGGACGGGCTCCTACAATGAGCAGTTCTTC. It encodes CASSLRGTGSYNEQFF.

V gene TRBV27 combines with J gene TRBJ2-7, with 11 bases that match TRBD1. The germline CDR1 and CDR2 sequences are MNHEY and SMNVEV (reference sequence). There are 15 residues in the CDR3. After removal of 5 bases from V and 3 bases from J, the junction contained 6 bases not matched to a gene. The CDR3 sequence: CASSPAGTGGYEQYF. The DNA of the CDR3 is TGTGCCAGCAGTCCCGCCGGGACAGGGGGCTACGAGCAGTACTTC.

The sample holds one count of this clone. This chain links TRBV28 with TRBJ1-5, with D tentatively TRBD1 (6 bases). Germline assignment: CDR1 MDHEN and CDR2 SYDVKM. V was shortened by 10 bases and J by 3 bases, with 10 bases between the two germline ends. The CDR3 length is 12 residues. CDR3 residues: CAIQGLNQPQHF. DNA of the CDR3: TGTGCCATTCAGGGGCTCAATCAGCCCCAGCATTTT.

V is TRBV7-9 and J is TRBJ1-2, with 8 nucleotides matching TRBD1. The CDR3 length is 13 residues. Trimming took 5 bases from V and 8 from J; bases not matched to a gene: 7. CDR1 and CDR2 (germline): SEHNR, FQNEAQ (reference sequence). CDR3 sequence: CASSDDRGGGYTF. The CDR3 DNA sequence: TGTGCCAGCAGCGATGACAGGGGAGGCGGCTACACCTTC.

The V gene is TRBV27, the J gene TRBJ1-6; D unresolved. V lost 3 bases, J lost 9 bases, and 9 bases lay in between. CDR3 length: 13 residues. Per germline, CDR1 MNHEY and CDR2 SMNVEV (reference sequence). CDR3 amino acids: CASSLGRISPLHF. For the CDR3, the DNA is TGTGCCAGCAGTTTGGGGAGGATTTCACCCCTCCACTTT.

The V and J genes are TRBV27 and TRBJ1-4; tentatively, D is TRBD1 (5 bases). Trimming removed 5 bases at V and 10 bases at J, with 14 bases between. The CDR3 consists of 13 residues. The germline V gene has CDR1 MNHEY and CDR2 SMNVEV (reference sequence). The CDR3 nucleotides are TGTGCCAGCAGTCTCACCATCGGGGGAAAACTGTTTTTT. It translates to CASSLTIGGKLFF.

A remark on this clone: Other nucleotide sequences from this sample produce the same CDR3. The chain recombines TRBV9 with TRBJ2-5; TRBD1 or TRBD2 may be the D gene (6 bases each). The CDR3 spans 14 residues. From germline, CDR1 is SGDLS and CDR2 YYNGEE. The V and J ends lost 0 bases and 1 base respectively, with 7 bases between them. In nucleotides, the CDR3 is TGTGCCAGCAGCGTAGAGGGGGGCCAAGAGACCCAGTACTTC. Translation gives CASSVEGGQETQYF.

This chain's CDR3 is CASSLALGGGTDTQYF. The CDR3, as DNA: TGTGCCAGCAGCTTAGCGCTCGGCGGGGGCACAGATACGCAGTATTTT. This chain connects TRBV7-2 to TRBJ2-3; possibly TRBD2 for D (6 bases). The CDR3 consists of 16 residues. Between the trimmed V and J ends, which lost 0 bases and 1 base, there was a span of 11 bases. Per germline, CDR1 SGHTA and CDR2 FQGNSA.

This chain connects TRBV9 to TRBJ2-4; tentatively, D is TRBD1 (5 bases). The V gene lost 3 bases and the J gene lost 8 bases, with 15 bases spanning the gap. The CDR3 runs to 14 residues. Germline CDR1 reads SGDLS; CDR2 reads YYNGEE. The CDR3 DNA sequence: TGTGCCAGCAGCGCCCCCGACAGCAGAGACATTCAGTACTTC. As protein: CASSAPDSRDIQYF.

This clone has a single count. The J gene is TRBJ2-3, the V gene TRBV5-4; D may correspond to TRBD1 or TRBD2 (5 bases each). The V and J ends lost 10 bases and 1 base respectively, with 13 bases between them. The CDR3 sequence is 13 residues long. CDR1 is SGHNT and CDR2 is YYREEE in the germline V gene (reference sequence). The CDR3 region has the DNA TGTGCCTCCGGTGGGGGTGGCACAGATACGCAGTATTTT. Protein product: CASGGGGTDTQYF. Full variable domain (remainder filled in from reference TRBV5-4 and TRBJ2-3): ETGVTQSPTHLIKTRGQQVTLRCSSQSGHNTVSWYQQALGQGPQFIFQYYREEENGRGNFPPRFSGLQFPNYSSELNVNALELDDSALYLCASGGGGTDTQYFGPGTRLTVL.

The chain employs TRBV19 and TRBJ2-6, with a tentative D call TRBD1 (6 bases). The V gene lost 7 bases and the J gene lost 0 bases, with 10 bases spanning the gap. The CDR3 extends over 15 amino acids. Germline V gene lookup returns CDR1 LNHDA and CDR2 SQIVND (reference sequence). CDR3 region: CASTTGTSGANVLTF. The CDR3 DNA reads as TGTGCCAGTACCACAGGGACCTCTGGGGCCAACGTCCTGACTTTC.

This clone was seen just once. The V and J genes are TRBV19 and TRBJ2-5; 9 bases line up with TRBD1. The ends lost 5 bases at V and 5 bases at J; junction bases unmatched: 6. There are 14 residues in the CDR3. Germline values: CDR1 LNHDA, CDR2 SQIVND (reference sequence). CDR3 nucleotides: TGTGCCAGTAGTCCGCGACAGGGGGTGGAGACCCAGTACTTC. Its translation is CASSPRQGVETQYF.

The chain employs TRBV6-5 and TRBJ2-1; either TRBD1 or TRBD2 may fit D (6 bases each). V lost 7 bases and J 8 bases, leaving 18 bases between the germline ends. CDR3 length: 14 amino acids. The germline V gene has CDR1 MNHEY and CDR2 SVGAGI. DNA for the CDR3: TGTGCCAGCACCGCACCGGGGGCGGACGATGAGCAGTTCTTC. Translation gives CASTAPGADDEQFF.

The chain recombines TRBV7-6 with TRBJ2-7; 9 bases are shared with TRBD1. The ends lost 3 bases at V and 1 base at J; junction bases unmatched: 4. Germline-derived CDR1 and CDR2 are SGHVS and FNYEAQ. This CDR3 contains 15 residues. The DNA of the CDR3 is TGTGCCAGCAGCTTGGGACAGGGTTTATCCTACGAGCAGTACTTC. It translates to CASSLGQGLSYEQYF.

V is TRBV11-2 and J is TRBJ2-7, with D perhaps TRBD2 (5 bases). V shed 1 base and J shed 3 bases, with 13 bases lying between them. Germline loops: CDR1 SGHAT, CDR2 FQNNGV. This CDR3 contains 15 residues. CDR3 loop: CASSLASSIGYEQYF. The CDR3 nucleotides are TGTGCCAGCAGCTTAGCGTCTAGCATCGGCTACGAGCAGTACTTC.

The V call is TRBV6-5, the J call TRBJ2-3, with 9 bases that match TRBD1. Germline assignment: CDR1 MNHEY and CDR2 SVGAGI. Trimming took 6 bases from V and 4 from J; bases not matched to a gene: 8. The CDR3 is 15 residues long. The CDR3: CASRLTGGSADTQYF. The CDR3 nucleotides read TGTGCCAGCAGGCTGACAGGGGGATCGGCAGATACGCAGTATTTT.

CDR3 bases: TGTGCCAGCAGCTTATCCCCTAGCGGGAACGCAGATACGCAGTATTTT. This translates into CASSLSPSGNADTQYF. The chain couples TRBV7-3 to TRBJ2-3; 9 nucleotides agree with TRBD2. Germline V gene lookup returns CDR1 SGHTA and CDR2 FQGTGA. The CDR3 is 16 amino acids. With 2 bases clipped from V and 4 bases from J, the junction kept 7 bases outside the gene matches.

This CDR3 is CALPPLHF. DNA of the CDR3: TGTGCCCTACCACCCCTCCACTTT. The V gene is TRBV9, the J gene TRBJ1-6; D is undetermined. This CDR3 is 8 amino acids long. V was cut by 10 bases and J by 11 bases, with 4 bases left in between. CDR1 is SGDLS, CDR2 YYNGEE, per germline.

This chain joins TRBV19 and TRBJ2-1, with 9 bases lining up with TRBD1. Germline V gene data show CDR1 as LNHDA and CDR2 as SQIVND (reference sequence). The CDR3 extends over 15 amino acids. Unmatched junction bases numbered 16, after V lost 6 bases and J lost 13 bases. CDR3 in DNA: TGTGCCAGTAGACGCGACCGAGGGACAGGGATTGAACAGTTCTTC. The encoded protein is CASRRDRGTGIEQFF.

This clone was seen just once. The chain couples TRBV5-1 to TRBJ1-6; 11 bases fit TRBD1. This CDR3 has 15 residues. V was pared by 0 bases and J by 9 bases, with 2 bases of the junction left unmatched. Germline CDR1 reads SGHRS; CDR2 reads YFSETQ. CDR3 protein: CASSLEGQGASPLHF. CDR3 bases: TGCGCCAGCAGCTTGGAAGGACAGGGGGCTTCACCCCTCCACTTT.

This sequence joins TRBV6-5 and TRBJ1-1, with D possibly matching TRBD1 (5 bases). Germline V CDR1 and CDR2: MNHEY, SVGAGI. The CDR3 totals 16 residues. Trimming cost V 0 bases and J 0 bases, with 11 bases left between them. The CDR3 reads CASSYSQVLMNTEAFF. The CDR3 DNA sequence: TGTGCCAGCAGTTACTCACAGGTATTAATGAACACTGAAGCTTTCTTT.

The genes are TRBV10-3 and TRBJ2-1; D remains ambiguous. The germline V gene encodes CDR1 ENHRY and CDR2 SYGVKD. V dropped 11 bases and J dropped 8 bases, with 13 bases sitting between them. The CDR3 has 11 residues. As DNA, the CDR3 is TGTGCCCATGCCGTCGGCGATGAGCAGTTCTTC. Encoded protein: CAHAVGDEQFF.

The J gene is TRBJ2-2, the V gene TRBV9; D ambiguous. In germline, CDR1 is SGDLS, CDR2 YYNGEE. With 4 bases removed from V and 2 bases from J, the gap between germline ends came to 12 bases. The CDR3 totals 15 residues. CDR3 DNA sequence: TGTGCCAGCAGCTCCCCCGCCACTAACACCGGGGAGCTGTTTTTT. This translates into CASSSPATNTGELFF.

The V gene is TRBV11-2, the J gene TRBJ2-1, with D perhaps assigned TRBD1 or TRBD2 (6 bases each). The CDR3 runs to 15 residues. Deletions cut 2 bases from V and 6 bases from J, with 14 bases between. Germline V gene data show CDR1 as SGHAT and CDR2 as FQNNGV. The CDR3 sequence is CASSLPLKGGNEQFF. CDR3 coding DNA: TGTGCCAGCAGCTTACCCCTCAAGGGGGGCAATGAGCAGTTCTTC.